These 19 T cell receptor beta chains came from one sample sequenced in a study of beta chain features in type 1 diabetes (dated by TCRdb to the late 2010s). The method was the immunoSEQ multiplex PCR assay. All of the isolated RNA was reverse transcribed with the High Capacity cDNA Reverse Transcription Kit, so expressed TCRB transcripts were sequenced. TCRdb took over this immuneACCESS table, retaining in-frame rearrangements with V and J assigned. Such tables are incomplete; in checked studies, under half of the missing clones stem from an unresolved V gene, and the remainder is unexplained. The sample records more than 50,000 clones, roughly three fifths of which are singletons. Clones ranked in the top ten supply roughly 2.4% of the sample. The sequenced sample consisted of Tregs from blood. The sample's cell subset or site label, in plain terms: regulatory CD4+ T cells. Source of these receptors: a woman under 30 in good health.

This clone was seen a few times. J is TRBJ2-1 and V is TRBV12-5; TRBD2 matches at 7 bases. Germline CDR1 reads LGHNT; CDR2 reads FRNRAP. CDR3 length equals 13 residues. J was trimmed by 7 bases and V by 6 bases; bases with no gene match: 6. The CDR3 DNA reads TGTGCTAGTGGGTCCAGCGGGGAAAATGAGCAGTTCTTC. Encoded protein: CASGSSGENEQFF.

The sample holds one count of this clone. V gene TRBV11-2 combines with J gene TRBJ2-3; weak D call: TRBD1 (6 bases). The CDR3 length is 13 residues. Trimming took 3 bases from V and 4 from J, leaving 8 bases between them. The germline CDR1 and CDR2 sequences are SGHAT and FQNNGV. The CDR3 DNA reads TGTGCCAGCAGCTTCAAGGGGGCAGATACGCAGTATTTT. Amino acid sequence: CASSFKGADTQYF.

Only one count was recorded for this clone. The chain links TRBV2 to TRBJ1-5; maybe TRBD1 (5 bases). This CDR3 has 13 amino acids. The ends were cut back, 2 bases at V and 4 bases at J, with 6 bases in the middle. The germline CDR1 and CDR2 sequences are SNHLY and FYNNEI. The CDR3 DNA reads as TGTGCCAGCAGTGAAAGGGGAAATCAGCCCCAGCATTTT. Protein product: CASSERGNQPQHF.

This clone has only a few counts. The rearrangement uses TRBV6-6 and TRBJ2-5; the D gene is possibly TRBD2 (6 bases). Looked up from germline, CDR1 is MNHNY and CDR2 is SVGAGI (reference sequence). Trimming left V 5 bases short and J 4 bases short, with 17 bases between. The CDR3 runs 15 residues. CDR3 in DNA: TGTGCCAGCAGTACGGGGGTTGGGGGAGGAGAGACCCAGTACTTC. It yields the protein CASSTGVGGGETQYF.

This clone came up a few times. The chain carries TRBV5-6 and TRBJ2-1; 8 bases are shared with TRBD2. Germline CDR1 is SGHDT and CDR2 is YYEEEE. V lost 4 bases and J lost 4; bases outside the gene matches: 13. The CDR3 extends over 17 amino acids. In nucleotides, the CDR3 is TGTGCCAGCAGCCCCGGGGTAGCGGGGTTTCCTTACAATGAGCAGTTCTTC. This encodes CASSPGVAGFPYNEQFF.

V is TRBV4-2 and J is TRBJ2-3; perhaps TRBD1 as D (5 bases). CDR3 size: 16 residues. Germline CDR1 and CDR2: LGHNA and YNFKEQ. Trimming shortened V by 0 bases and J by 2 bases, and 12 bases separated the two germline ends. The CDR3 loop reads CASSQEDLGPTDTQYF. The DNA of the CDR3 is TGTGCCAGCAGCCAAGAGGACCTGGGGCCCACAGATACGCAGTATTTT.

The chain has TRBV4-1 and TRBJ2-1; 7 bases are shared with TRBD2. The CDR3 runs to 15 residues. After removal of 4 bases from V and 5 bases from J, the junction contained 8 bases not matched to a gene. Germline lookup yields CDR1 MGHRA and CDR2 YSYEKL. The chain's CDR3 is CASSRSGGQNNEQFF. In nucleotides, the CDR3 is TGCGCCAGCAGCCGTTCGGGAGGTCAAAACAATGAGCAGTTCTTC.

V and J are TRBV5-1 and TRBJ2-1; TRBD1 matches 12 bases. J was trimmed by 8 bases and V by 3 bases; bases with no gene match: 9. The CDR3 contains 16 residues. Per the germline V gene, CDR1 is SGHRS and CDR2 is YFSETQ. The CDR3 spells CASSSPGTGGNYEQFF. The CDR3 region has the DNA TGCGCCAGCAGCTCGCCGGGGACAGGGGGCAACTATGAGCAGTTCTTC.

The chain recombines TRBV18 with TRBJ2-3; TRBD1 matches at 8 bases. The germline gives CDR1 KGHSH, CDR2 LQKENI. V trimming: 2 bases; J trimming: 7 bases; junction bases outside the gene matches: 5. This CDR3 contains 14 residues. CDR3 protein: CASSPGQGLNTQYF. CDR3 DNA sequence: TGTGCCAGCTCACCAGGACAGGGCCTCAATACGCAGTATTTT.

J is TRBJ1-4 and V is TRBV6-5, with D maybe TRBD1 (6 bases). Germline V CDR1 and CDR2: MNHEY, SVGAGI. The CDR3 extends over 15 amino acids. Trimming took off 5 bases at V and 7 bases at J, with 17 bases between the two ends. In DNA form, the CDR3 reads TGTGCCAGCAGTGCGACAGGCGGAGTACCTGAAAAACTGTTTTTT. Amino acids: CASSATGGVPEKLFF.

This clone showed up just a few times. The chain recombines TRBV5-4 with TRBJ2-7, with D possibly TRBD1 on 5 matching bases. Germline CDR1 reads SGHNT; CDR2 reads YYREEE (reference sequence). The CDR3 runs 14 residues. V shed 4 bases and J shed 0 bases, with 11 bases lying between them. Here the CDR3 DNA reads TGTGCCAGCAGCAGGGGCAGCGACTCCTACGAGCAGTACTTC. Residues: CASSRGSDSYEQYF.

The sample holds a few counts of this clone. The chain's CDR3 is CASSLPSGRRLNEQFF. Here the CDR3 DNA reads TGTGCCAGCAGCCTCCCCAGCGGGAGAAGACTCAATGAGCAGTTCTTC. The gene calls are TRBV14 and TRBJ2-1; TRBD2 matches 8 bases. Losses at the gene ends were 4 bases for V and 6 bases for J; bases not matched to a gene: 11. The CDR3 consists of 16 residues. Germline lookup yields CDR1 SGHDN and CDR2 FVKESK.

This sequence joins TRBV5-1 and TRBJ2-3; D unclear. Germline CDR1 and CDR2: SGHRS and YFSETQ. Trimming took 2 bases from V and 4 from J, leaving 11 bases between them. This CDR3 is built from 14 residues. This CDR3 is CASSFRLRADTQYF. Here the CDR3 DNA reads TGCGCCAGCAGCTTTCGACTGAGAGCAGATACGCAGTATTTT.

This clone came up a few times. V and J are TRBV7-2 and TRBJ2-3; D remains unclear. This CDR3 comprises 13 residues. Trimming removed 3 bases from V and 3 bases from J, with 7 bases in between. Germline assignment: CDR1 SGHTA and CDR2 FQGNSA. In nucleotides, the CDR3 is TGTGCCAGCAGCTTCCTAAGTACAGATACGCAGTATTTT. Its translation is CASSFLSTDTQYF.

The V call is TRBV7-8, the J call TRBJ2-7, with D possibly being TRBD2 (6 bases). The length of the CDR3 is 14 residues. The V gene's germline CDR1 is SGHVS and CDR2 FQNEAQ. V shed 5 bases and J shed 1 base, with 12 bases lying between them. The CDR3 reads CASSPWDFSYEQYF. The CDR3 DNA follows: TGTGCCAGCAGCCCCTGGGACTTTTCCTACGAGCAGTACTTC. Full variable domain (rest looked up from reference TRBV7-8 and TRBJ2-7): GAGVSQSPRYKVAKRGQDVALRCDPISGHVSLFWYQQALGQGPEFLTYFQNEAQLDKSGLPSDRFFAERPEGSVSTLKIQRTQQEDSAVYLCASSPWDFSYEQYFGPGTRLTVT.

The chain combines TRBV6-5 with TRBJ1-6; tentatively, D is TRBD1 (6 bases). The CDR3 runs to 15 residues. Per germline, CDR1 MNHEY and CDR2 SVGAGI. V was shortened by 0 bases and J by 7 bases, with 10 bases between the two germline ends. The CDR3 coding sequence is TGTGCCAGCAGTTACTCCCCGGGGGGCAATTCACCCCTCCACTTT. Encoded protein: CASSYSPGGNSPLHF.

The gene calls are TRBV5-1 and TRBJ2-7; TRBD2 aligns across 8 bases. CDR1 is SGHRS and CDR2 is YFSETQ in the germline V gene. V gave up 0 bases and J gave up 2 bases; unmatched junction bases: 1. This CDR3 spans 14 amino acids. For the CDR3, the DNA is TGCGCCAGCAGCTTGGCAGCGGGGGCCTACGAGCAGTACTTC. It encodes CASSLAAGAYEQYF.

This clone was seen more than once but under ten times. V and J are TRBV30 and TRBJ1-1, with D possibly matching TRBD1 (5 bases). In germline, CDR1 is GTSNPN, CDR2 SVGIG (reference sequence). Trimming took 6 bases from V and 0 from J, leaving 8 bases between them. The CDR3 totals 12 residues. The CDR3 reads CACRTLNTEAFF. CDR3 nucleotide sequence: TGTGCCTGTAGGACACTGAACACTGAAGCTTTCTTT. Variable domain in full (rest from reference TRBV30 and TRBJ1-1): SQTIHQWPATLVQPVGSPLSLECTVEGTSNPNLYWYRQAAGRGLQLLFYSVGIGQISSEVPQNLSASRPQDRQFILSSKKLLLSDSGFYLCACRTLNTEAFFGQGTRLTVV.

This chain links TRBV7-2 with TRBJ1-1; D remains ambiguous. The CDR3 runs to 15 residues. V was cut by 2 bases and J by 4 bases, with 14 bases left in between. Germline values: CDR1 SGHTA, CDR2 FQGNSA. The CDR3 DNA is TGTGCCAGCAGCTTAACCGCGTCCCCGGGCACTGAAGCTTTCTTT. As protein: CASSLTASPGTEAFF. Variable domain in full (rest from reference TRBV7-2 and TRBJ1-1): GAGVSQSPSNKVTEKGKDVELRCDPISGHTALYWYRQSLGQGLEFLIYFQGNSAPDKSGLPSDRFSAERTGGSVSTLTIQRTQQEDSAVYLCASSLTASPGTEAFFGQGTRLTVV.